This T cell receptor (beta chain) was recorded in a study of CXCR3-negative and CXCR3-positive naive CD8 T cells. Findings and caveats of the study: Against CXCR3-negative naive cells, CXCR3-positive naive cells showed more hydrophobic TRB CDR3s.

This clonotype is medium-sized (0.01 to 0.1%) by frequency. No antigen is known for it. Libraries were UMI-labeled 5' RACE TRB cDNA. For each CDR3 protein, TCRdb gives one entry from its re-call of the 5' RACE reads, without DNA. The sample yields 5,500 to 7,500 distinct CDR3 sequences, of which the top ten take up about 1.4%. The CDR3 runs 17 residues. Germline CDR1 is MGHDK and CDR2 is SYGVNS. Specimen: naive CXCR3+ CD8+ T cells from blood. The subset was: CD45RO-CCR7+CD27+CD95- naive CD8+ T cells expressing CXCR3 (TNR3+). This chain uses TRBV25-1 with TRBJ2-3. This TCR derives from a human donor in good health. Some clones in this sample may be carry-over from other donors' samples. The CDR3 sequence is CASSEHRVSLGPDTQYF.